This is a list of T cell receptor beta chains from one sample in a study of a mutant IDH1 vaccine in newly diagnosed glioma. Produced via immunoSEQ multiplex PCR; TCRdb's table is partial and in-frame only. The table includes about 63,000 clones, 83% detected once. Specimen: peripheral blood mononuclear cells (PBMCs), collected from a glioma patient treated with radiotherapy, temozolomide or both. These TCRs come from a woman under 30 with glioma. Some clones in this sample may be carry-over from other donors' samples. Both conserved end residues are trimmed from each CDR3. The size field is filled for only some rows; it gives once, few, many or a size class.

v_gene	abundance	j_gene	CDR3aa
TRBV6-1	-	TRBJ1-5	ASSAYTGVGNQPQH
TRBV6-1	-	TRBJ1-2	ASSEAHGGNYGYT
TRBV27	-	TRBJ1-5	ASSLGYSNQPQH
TRBV18	-	TRBJ2-7	ASSLGDYEQY
TRBV9	once	TRBJ2-2	ASSVYGVGGELF
TRBV14	once	TRBJ2-5	ASSYGGQGQETQY
TRBV9	-	TRBJ2-3	ASSVEGSSTDTQY
TRBV27	-	TRBJ1-2	ASSFVGGLGGYT
TRBV2	-	TRBJ2-7	ASRGSPHEQY
TRBV19	few	TRBJ1-1	ASSILTGANTEAF
TRBV14	-	TRBJ2-2	ASSRRLAGAGELF
TRBV29-1	-	TRBJ2-7	SVGEQELSSYEQY
TRBV18	-	TRBJ2-7	ASSPPAGFSEQY
TRBV7-9	-	TRBJ1-5	ASSLGVNNQPQH
TRBV7-9	-	TRBJ1-1	ASSPRQGTEAF